This TCR beta chain was identified during a study of response to subunit inactivated influenza vaccine (dated by TCRdb to the late 2010s). Study-level background: Deep quantitative T cell receptor repertoire profiling was used in the study to track responses to a trivalent subunit inactivated influenza vaccine.

The method was RT-PCR. The instrument given in TCRdb is Illumina HiSeq 2500. Using fastp at Q25 and MiXCR, TCRdb reprocessed the public reads and kept productive beta chains. Each entry merges the rows of one CDR3 protein and shows their most common DNA and genes. This sample holds 530,000 or so distinct CDR3 sequences; approximately 10% were observed only once. The ten most abundant clones make up 9.5% to 13% of the sample. This clonotype was observed a few times. The antigen it recognizes is unknown. The input lacks base qualities; no much larger clone sits a single base away. V was cut back by 5 bases and J by 9 bases, leaving a gap of 10 bases between them. CDR1 MNHEY and CDR2 SVGEGT were looked up in the germline V gene. The CDR3 goes from the cysteine to the phenylalanine over 11 residues. Only the CDR3 part of the read is kept: 33 bases, read in frame from the first base. Summary of the overall study and its limitations: It was suggested by the authors that each seasonal influenza vaccination may recruit only a limited number of new T cells.

The sample here was PBMCs from blood, taken on the day of vaccination. This clonotype was obtained from a man in his forties or fifties who received an inactivated influenza vaccine. Donor details come from another sample of the same person, matched by shared clones. The chain is made from TRBV6-2 or TRBV6-3 and TRBJ2-5; the D gene could be either TRBD1 or TRBD2, each agreeing at 5 bases. CDR3 protein: CASSTRDPQYF. The nucleotide sequence reads as follows: TGTGCCAGCAGTACCCGGGACCCCCAGTACTTC.